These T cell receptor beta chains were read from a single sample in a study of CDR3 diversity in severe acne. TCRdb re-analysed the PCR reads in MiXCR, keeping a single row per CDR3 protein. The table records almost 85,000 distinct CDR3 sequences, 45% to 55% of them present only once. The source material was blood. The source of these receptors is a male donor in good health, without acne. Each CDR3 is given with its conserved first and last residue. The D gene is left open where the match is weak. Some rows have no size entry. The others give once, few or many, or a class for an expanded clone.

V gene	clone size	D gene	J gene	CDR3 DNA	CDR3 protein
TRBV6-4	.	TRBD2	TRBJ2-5	TGTGCCAGCAGGACTAGCGGGCCCTTGGTGACCCAGTACTTC	CASRTSGPLVTQYF
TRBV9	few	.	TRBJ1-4	TGTGCCAGCAGCGTAGCTCCAGGGAGTAATGAAAAACTGTTTTTT	CASSVAPGSNEKLFF
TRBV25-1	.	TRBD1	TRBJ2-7	TGTGCCAGCAGTGATCGGACAGGGGTTCATATGGGGGCCTACGAGCAGTACTTC	CASSDRTGVHMGAYEQYF
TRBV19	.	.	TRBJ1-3	TGTGCCAGTAGTGCAGGGCCCGGAAACACCATATATTTT	CASSAGPGNTIYF
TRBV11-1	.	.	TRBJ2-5	TGTGCCAGCAGCTTAGGGCAGGGAAAGACCCAGTACTTC	CASSLGQGKTQYF
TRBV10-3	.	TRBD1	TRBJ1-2	TGTGCCATCAGTGAGATGGACAGGGGCCCCTACGAGATCGGGGAGCATGGCTACACCTTC	CAISEMDRGPYEIGEHGYTF
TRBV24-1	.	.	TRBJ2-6	TGTGCCACCAGTGAGAACGGACTTACCTCTGGGGCCAACGTCCTGACTTTC	CATSENGLTSGANVLTF
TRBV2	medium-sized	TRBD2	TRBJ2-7	TGTGCCAGCAGGTCCCGGACTAGCAACTACGAGCAGTACTTC	CASRSRTSNYEQYF
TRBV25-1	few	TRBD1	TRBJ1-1	TGTGCCAGCAGTAGGGACAGGGGGCATGTTGAAGCTTTCTTT	CASSRDRGHVEAFF
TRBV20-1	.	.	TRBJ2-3	TGCAGTGCTAGAGTGGGGTGCTCCTACAATGAGCAGTATTTT	CSARVGCSYNEQYF
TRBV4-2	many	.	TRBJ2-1	TGTGCCAGCAGCCAAGGCGCCAATGAGCAGTTCTTC	CASSQGANEQFF
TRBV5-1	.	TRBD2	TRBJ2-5	TGCGCCAGCAGCATAGGGACTAGCGGGTTACAAGAGACCCAGTACTTC	CASSIGTSGLQETQYF
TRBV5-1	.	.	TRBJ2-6	TGCGCCAGCAGCTGGGGCACCTCTGGGGCCAACGCCCTGACTTTC	CASSWGTSGANALTF
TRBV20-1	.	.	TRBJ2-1	TGCAGTGCTAGAGTGAGGAGCCCCTACGATGAGCAGTTCTTC	CSARVRSPYDEQFF
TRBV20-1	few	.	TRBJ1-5	TGCAGTGCTAGAGATCAGGGTAGCAATCAGCCCCAGCATTTT	CSARDQGSNQPQHF
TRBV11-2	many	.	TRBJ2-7	TGTGCCAGCAGATTAGGGGGATCCGAGCAGTACTTC	CASRLGGSEQYF
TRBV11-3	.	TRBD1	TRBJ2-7	TGTGCCAGCAGCCCCGCCGGGACAGAAGGCGAGCAGTACTTC	CASSPAGTEGEQYF
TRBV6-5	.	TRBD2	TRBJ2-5	TGTGCCAGCAGTCGGGGGGAGGGCCCCAATCAGCCCCAGTACTTC	CASSRGEGPNQPQYF
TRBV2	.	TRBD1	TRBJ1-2	TGTGCCAGCATTGCAGACAGGGGGCAAGGCTACACCTTC	CASIADRGQGYTF
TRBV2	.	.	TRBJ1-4	TGTGCCAGCAAGGAGTCTGGGGAAAAACTGTTTTTT	CASKESGEKLFF
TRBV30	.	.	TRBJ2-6	TGCGCCAGCAGCCAACCCTACTCTGGGGCCAACGTCCTGACTTTC	CASSQPYSGANVLTF
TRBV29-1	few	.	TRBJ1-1	TGCAGCGTTGCTAGGGGAGGGACTGAAGCTTTCTTT	CSVARGGTEAFF
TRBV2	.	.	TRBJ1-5	TGTGCCAGCGGTCAGCTGTATAGCAATCAGCCCCAGCATTTT	CASGQLYSNQPQHF
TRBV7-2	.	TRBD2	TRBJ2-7	TGTGCCAGCAGCTTAGAAGCTAGCGGGAGGGGAAGGTACTTC	CASSLEASGRGRYF
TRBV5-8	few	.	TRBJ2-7	TGTGCCAGCAGCTTCGGCCCAGGGTCGAGCGAGCAGTACTTC	CASSFGPGSSEQYF